This passage covers 9 T cell receptor beta chains from one sample sequenced in a study of molecular identifiers for immune sequencing clone quantification. MiXCR was run by TCRdb on the PCR reads, yielding one entry per CDR3 protein. The data hold hundreds of thousands of distinct CDR3 sequences, with roughly a quarter observed a single time. Material: naive CD8+ T cells from blood, with Jurkat cell RNA spiked in. Subset described: FACS-sorted CD8+CD4-CCR7+CD45RA+ naive T cells. Every receptor here comes from a human donor in good health. Some libraries in this study had Jurkat cell RNA spiked in.

V is TRBV3-1 and J is TRBJ2-3; D remains ambiguous. Trimming stripped 4 bases from V and 2 bases from J, with 16 bases between. Germline lookup yields CDR1 LGHDT and CDR2 YNNKEL (reference sequence). This CDR3 comprises 16 residues. The CDR3 loop is CASSPTGSEYTDTQYF. Here the CDR3 DNA reads TGTGCCAGCAGCCCCACCGGGTCCGAATACACAGATACGCAGTATTTT.

Only a few counts were recorded for this clonotype. V gene TRBV7-9 combines with J gene TRBJ2-3; D might be TRBD2 (6 bases). Germline CDR1 reads SEHNR; CDR2 reads FQNEAQ (reference sequence). The CDR3 is 14 residues long. V lost 5 bases and J 5 bases, leaving 14 bases between the germline ends. CDR3 residues: CASSPIRGLDTQYF. In DNA, the CDR3 is TGTGCCAGCAGCCCAATCCGGGGGTTAGATACGCAGTATTTT.

This clonotype was seen ten or more times. The chain combines TRBV5-4 with TRBJ2-1, with 9 bases fitting TRBD2. CDR3 size: 11 residues. The J segment lost 12 bases and the V segment lost 4 bases, leaving 2 bases of the junction unmatched. Germline-derived CDR1 and CDR2 are SGHNT and YYREEE (reference sequence). The CDR3 protein is CASSASGVQFF. The DNA of the CDR3 is TGTGCCAGCAGCGCTAGCGGGGTGCAGTTCTTC.

This clonotype was detected ten times or more. The chain uses TRBV29-1 and TRBJ1-3; 9 nucleotides line up with TRBD1. This CDR3 has 15 amino acids. Germline V lookup: CDR1 SQVTM, CDR2 ANQGSEA. The junction had 5 bases not matched to a gene; V was cut back by 3 bases and J by 2 bases. CDR3: CSVDWGQGTGNTIYF. CDR3 in DNA: TGCAGCGTTGATTGGGGACAGGGAACTGGAAACACCATATATTTT.

CDR3: CASRDGGVGNQPQHF. The CDR3 DNA is TGTGCCAGCAGGGATGGGGGGGTTGGCAATCAGCCCCAGCATTTT. The J gene is TRBJ1-5, the V gene TRBV12-3 or TRBV12-4; D might be TRBD1 (5 bases). This CDR3 has 15 residues. V lost 6 bases and J lost 2, with 14 bases in between.

This clonotype was observed at least ten times. V is TRBV4-3 and J is TRBJ2-7, with TRBD2 matching over 11 bases. Germline lookup yields CDR1 LGHNA and CDR2 YSLEER. V was clipped by 2 bases and J by 7 bases; unmatched bases: 7. The CDR3 runs 15 residues. The CDR3 bases are TGCGCCAGCAGCCAAAATAGCGGGAGGGCCAGGGAGCAGTACTTC. This sequence encodes CASSQNSGRAREQYF.

As to this clonotype: The junction departs from the called germline gene at one end, perhaps through a read error. The V call is TRBV4-1, the J call TRBJ2-3; D call uncertain. The better agreement between TRBJ1-1 and the DNA end casts doubt on the J call. Germline values: CDR1 MGHRA, CDR2 YSYEKL. CDR3 length equals 14 residues. The CDR3, as DNA: TGCGCCCGCAGCCAAGTAGCCGGCTTTTCTGCCGCTTTCTTT. This translates into CARSQVAGFSAAFF.

As to this clonotype: Mismatch with germline at one junction end may stem from a read error. The chain carries TRBV19 and TRBJ1-2; D not resolved. The CDR3 extends over 13 amino acids. The germline V gene encodes CDR1 LNHDA and CDR2 SQIVND (reference sequence). The CDR3 coding sequence is TGTGCCAGTAGTATGGCAGGAAACTATGGCTACCCCTTC. It codes for CASSMAGNYGYPF. The full variable domain, with the rest looked up from reference TRBV19 and TRBJ1-2, is DGGITQSPKYLFRKEGQNVTLSCEQNLNHDAMYWYRQDPGQGLRLIYYSQIVNDFQKGDIAEGYSVSREKKESFPLTVTSAQKNPTAFYLCASSMAGNYGYPFGSGTRLTVV.

Regarding this clonotype: A read error may explain this, as a much larger clone is one base away. This chain uses TRBV4-2 with TRBJ2-7; D is ambiguous. Per germline, CDR1 LGHNA and CDR2 YNFKEQ. The length of the CDR3 is 14 residues. CDR3 region: CASSQEWPTYEHYF. The DNA of the CDR3 is TGTGCCAGCAGCCAAGAGTGGCCCACCTACGAGCACTACTTC.